A single sample gave rise to the 10 T cell receptor beta chains below, sequenced in a study of blood T cell repertoires in COVID-19. Here immunoSEQ multiplex PCR was the method, and the copy in TCRdb shows in-frame clones only, minus some. Of 120,000 to 150,000 clones listed, 87% are singletons. The sample taken for sequencing was peripheral blood. The receptors here all came from a woman in her forties or fifties with acute or convalescent COVID-19.

The J gene is TRBJ2-3, the V gene TRBV7-2; 9 bases match TRBD2. The trim removed 2 bases at V and 0 bases at J, leaving 6 bases unmatched. Germline loops: CDR1 SGHTA, CDR2 FQGNSA. The CDR3 contains 17 residues. For the CDR3, the DNA is TGTGCCAGCAGCTTAATCCCAGCGGGAGGTAGCACAGATACGCAGTATTTT. As protein: CASSLIPAGGSTDTQYF.

This clone was seen a single time. The J gene is TRBJ1-1, the V gene TRBV19, with 10 bases identical to TRBD1. From germline, CDR1 is LNHDA and CDR2 SQIVND (reference sequence). The CDR3 has 17 residues. Unmatched junction bases numbered 11, after V lost 5 bases and J lost 2 bases. The CDR3 DNA follows: TGTGCCAGTAGTCCCGGGACAGGGGCGGGGGACAACACTGAAGCTTTCTTT. Protein: CASSPGTGAGDNTEAFF.

The chain carries TRBV6-4 and TRBJ1-6; D not resolved. The CDR3 runs to 15 residues. The V end lost 2 bases, the J end lost 0 bases, and 5 bases lay between the germline ends. Germline CDR1 reads MRHNA; CDR2 reads SNTAGT. CDR3 region: CASSDSGSYNSPLHF. In nucleotides, the CDR3 is TGTGCCAGCAGTGACAGCGGCTCCTATAATTCACCCCTCCACTTT.

The rearrangement links TRBV5-4 to TRBJ1-2, with no clear D. This CDR3 is built from 15 residues. V lost 0 bases and J lost 3, with 12 bases in between. CDR1 and CDR2 (germline): SGHNT, YYREEE (reference sequence). The CDR3 here is CASSLGAGGDYGYTF. The DNA of the CDR3 is TGTGCCAGCAGCTTGGGGGCAGGCGGGGACTATGGCTACACCTTC.

The rearrangement links TRBV7-8 to TRBJ1-1; 8 positions agree with TRBD1. The CDR3 covers 14 residues. Germline V gene sequence: CDR1 SGHVS, CDR2 FQNEAQ. The V segment lost 6 bases and the J segment 6 bases; nucleotides outside the gene matches: 9. CDR3 DNA: TGTGCCAGCAGTTCGACAGGGGTGAGGGCTGAAGCTTTCTTT. Amino acids: CASSSTGVRAEAFF.

The genes are TRBV5-1 and TRBJ2-1; D gene unclear. Germline V gives CDR1 SGHRS, CDR2 YFSETQ. This CDR3 is built from 11 residues. Between the trimmed V and J ends, which lost 0 bases and 8 bases, there was a span of 3 bases. The chain's CDR3 is CASSLAYEQFF. The CDR3 DNA reads as TGCGCCAGCAGCTTGGCTTATGAGCAGTTCTTC.

The genes are TRBV24-1 and TRBJ2-1, with 10 bases identical to TRBD2. This CDR3 is 17 amino acids long. J lost 4 bases, V lost 3 bases, and 8 bases had no gene match. The germline V gene has CDR1 KGHDR and CDR2 SFDVKD. This chain's CDR3 is CATSDHRSGGPYNEQFF. The CDR3 DNA follows: TGTGCCACCAGTGATCACCGTAGCGGGGGGCCTTACAATGAGCAGTTCTTC.

This CDR3 is CASSLYGQGDPTDTQYF. In DNA form, the CDR3 reads TGCGCCAGCAGCTTGTACGGACAGGGAGATCCCACAGATACGCAGTATTTT. The V gene is TRBV5-1, the J gene TRBJ2-3; 8 bases align to TRBD1. With 1 base clipped from V and 2 bases from J, the junction kept 9 bases outside the gene matches. The CDR3 totals 17 residues. Germline values: CDR1 SGHRS, CDR2 YFSETQ.

The chain couples TRBV4-2 to TRBJ2-3; 7 bases agree with TRBD2. This CDR3 spans 15 amino acids. Losses at the gene ends were 5 bases for V and 2 bases for J; bases not matched to a gene: 7. CDR1 is LGHNA, CDR2 YNFKEQ, per germline. The CDR3 coding sequence is TGTGCCAGCAGCGCACGTGGGAGGGCCACAGATACGCAGTATTTT. This encodes CASSARGRATDTQYF.

J is TRBJ1-2 and V is TRBV5-1, with 8 bases identical to TRBD1. V shed 2 bases, J shed 8 bases, and the junction held 5 bases outside the gene matches. The CDR3 runs to 13 residues. The germline gives CDR1 SGHRS, CDR2 YFSETQ. In nucleotides, the CDR3 is TGCGCCAGCAGCTTTTGGACAGGGCAAGGCTACACCTTC. It codes for CASSFWTGQGYTF.